A few counts support the clone carrying this TCR beta chain. Trimming shortened V by 6 bases and J by 4 bases, and 10 bases separated the two germline ends. The germline CDR1 and CDR2 sequences are MNHEY and SVGAGI. There are 13 residues in the CDR3. This specimen belongs to a study of control samples from healthy donors and cancer patients. The assay was immunoSEQ multiplex PCR, and TCRdb's table has in-frame clones only and misses some. The table includes 95,000 to 150,000 clones, roughly 90% detected once. This rearrangement joins TRBV6-5 to TRBJ1-5; a possible D gene is TRBD1 (5 bases). Sequenced material: blood. The clonotype comes from a man aged 45-60 years in good health. CDR3 amino acids: CASRQGGNQPQHF. CDR3 DNA sequence: TGTGCCAGCAGGCAGGGAGGTAATCAGCCCCAGCATTTT.